This T cell receptor (beta chain) was identified in a study of blood T cell repertoires in COVID-19. Study in general: From the United States, Italy and Spain came samples of acute and convalescent COVID-19. T cells, B-cell-depleted T cells, or PBMCs provided the cDNA or gDNA that served as material.

CDR1 MNHEY and CDR2 SVGAGI come from the germline V gene. Trimming took 6 bases from V and 4 from J, leaving 9 bases between them. This CDR3 is built from 13 residues. Methods used by the authors: Estimated nucleated cell counts came from reference gene primer amplification. Generated by immunoSEQ multiplex PCR, the TCRdb table keeps only in-frame clones and is missing some. V and J calls and clone size come straight from that table; D and trimming were deduced from the DNA. The sample consists of 150,000 to 200,000 clones, approximately 87% of them appearing once. The clonotype was recovered from a man younger than 30 with active or convalescent COVID-19. The V gene is TRBV6-5, the J gene TRBJ2-2; no reliable D call. Specimen: peripheral blood. CDR3 residues: CASSFPGTGELFF. The DNA for the CDR3 is TGTGCCAGCAGCTTCCCGGGCACCGGGGAGCTGTTTTTT.